One and the same sample provided the 31 T cell receptor beta chains below, sequenced in a study of patients and donors after allogeneic stem cell transplantation (dated by TCRdb to the early 2020s). The library was produced with RT-PCR. The run used a NextSeq 550. TCRdb took the public reads, trimmed them with fastp at Q25, ran MiXCR for clone calling and kept in-frame beta chains. Each entry merges the rows of one CDR3 protein and shows their most common DNA and genes. This sample holds about 960,000 distinct CDR3 sequences; 18% were observed only once. The top ten clonotypes cover 5% to 7.5% of the sample. Sequenced input: blood, either unsorted or a sorted T cell fraction (not recorded which). Receptors originate from a human donor who was either an allogeneic HSCT recipient or a stem cell or donor lymphocyte infusion donor (not recorded which). It is not recorded whose cells these are; they may come from a transplant donor.

This clonotype was counted a few times. The rearrangement uses TRBV20-1 and TRBJ1-2, with D possibly TRBD1 on 5 matching bases. Germline CDR1 is DFQATT and CDR2 is SNEGSKA (reference sequence). The CDR3 length is 14 residues. Trimming removed 3 bases from V and 2 bases from J, with 13 bases in between. CDR3 sequence reads: CSARLTDFNYGYTF. The CDR3 DNA reads as TGCAGTGCTAGGCTGACAGACTTCAACTATGGCTACACCTTC.

This sequence joins TRBV12-3 or TRBV12-4 and TRBJ1-2; D is ambiguous. The CDR3 totals 12 residues. V gave up 2 bases and J gave up 6 bases, with 7 bases separating them. DNA for the CDR3: TGTGCCAGCAGTTTAACTTCGAATGGCTACACCTTC. This gives the protein CASSLTSNGYTF.

This clonotype has at least ten counts. The chain uses TRBV28 and TRBJ2-2; tentative D call: TRBD1 (6 bases). V was pared by 5 bases and J by 0 bases, with 10 bases between. The CDR3 length is 15 residues. CDR1 is MDHEN and CDR2 is SYDVKM in the germline V gene. The CDR3 region has the DNA TGTGCCAGCAGTAGGACAGAGCCGAACACCGGGGAGCTGTTTTTT. The encoded protein is CASSRTEPNTGELFF.

V gene TRBV2 combines with J gene TRBJ2-1; the D is unclear. V dropped 3 bases and J dropped 9 bases, with 6 bases sitting between them. CDR1 and CDR2 (germline): SNHLY, FYNNEI. CDR3 length: 11 amino acids. The CDR3 reads CASSDWGEQFF. The CDR3, as DNA: TGTGCCAGCAGTGATTGGGGTGAGCAGTTCTTC.

The chain uses TRBV19 and TRBJ2-1, with D tentatively TRBD1 (5 bases). CDR3 length: 14 residues. Germline V gene sequence: CDR1 LNHDA, CDR2 SQIVND (reference sequence). V gave up 7 bases and J gave up 2 bases, with 12 bases separating them. Here the CDR3 DNA reads TGTGCCAGTAACGCAGGGTTTACCTACAATGAGCAGTTCTTC. Translating gives CASNAGFTYNEQFF.

In this sample, this clonotype turned up a few times. This chain connects TRBV5-1 to TRBJ2-7, with unresolved D. CDR3 length equals 14 residues. V was pared by 0 bases and J by 2 bases, with 9 bases between. Germline CDR1 reads SGHRS; CDR2 reads YFSETQ. CDR3 amino acids: CASSLAGPAYEQYF. CDR3 DNA sequence: TGCGCCAGCAGCTTGGCCGGGCCAGCCTACGAGCAGTACTTC.

This clonotype showed up many times. The CDR3 nucleotides are TGTGCCAGCAAGCGGGCACACACTGAAGCTTTCTTT. Its protein is CASKRAHTEAFF. The J gene is TRBJ1-1, the V gene TRBV12-3 or TRBV12-4; D unresolved. CDR3 length: 12 residues. Trimming pared 7 bases from V and 3 bases from J, leaving 9 bases between.

V usage is TRBV7-8 and J usage is TRBJ2-7; either TRBD1 or TRBD2 may fit D (5 bases each). Germline values: CDR1 SGHVS, CDR2 FQNEAQ. The V and J ends lost 4 bases and 0 bases respectively, with 16 bases between them. The length of the CDR3 is 16 residues. CDR3 region: CASSSPPRGYSYEQYF. The CDR3 nucleotides read TGTGCCAGCAGCTCCCCCCCACGGGGCTACTCCTACGAGCAGTACTTC.

This clonotype was seen at least ten times. The genes are TRBV12-3 or TRBV12-4 and TRBJ2-1; TRBD2 matches 11 bases. V lost 3 bases, J lost 5 bases, and 6 bases stayed unmatched. This CDR3 comprises 16 residues. In DNA form, the CDR3 reads TGTGCCAGCAGTTTTTCTAGCGGGGGGACTAACAATGAGCAGTTCTTC. Its translation is CASSFSSGGTNNEQFF.

This clonotype was seen a handful of times. The chain has TRBV6-5 and TRBJ2-5, with TRBD2 matching over 12 bases. This CDR3 is 17 amino acids long. Germline CDR1 MNHEY, CDR2 SVGAGI. With 4 bases clipped from V and 5 bases from J, the junction kept 11 bases outside the gene matches. DNA for the CDR3: TGTGCCAGCAGTTTCCAAGGAGGACTAGCGGGGACGGAGACCCAGTACTTC. Translated: CASSFQGGLAGTETQYF.

The chain is built from TRBV4-3 and TRBJ2-3; TRBD2 is a possible D gene (5 bases). Trimming shortened V by 0 bases and J by 7 bases, and 8 bases separated the two germline ends. Per germline, CDR1 LGHNA and CDR2 YSLEER. CDR3 length: 13 residues. CDR3 in amino acids: CASSQDGGNTQYF. In DNA, the CDR3 is TGCGCCAGCAGCCAAGATGGAGGAAATACGCAGTATTTT.

This rearrangement joins TRBV7-8 to TRBJ2-7, with D possibly being TRBD2 (5 bases). V was cut by 1 base and J by 6 bases, with 16 bases left in between. The length of the CDR3 is 15 residues. In germline, CDR1 is SGHVS, CDR2 FQNEAQ. CDR3 amino acids: CASSLVIALNGEQYF. In nucleotides, the CDR3 is TGTGCCAGCAGCTTAGTAATAGCGCTCAATGGCGAGCAGTACTTC.

In this sample, this clonotype turned up a few times. The gene calls are TRBV27 and TRBJ1-4; no clear D gene. CDR1 MNHEY and CDR2 SMNVEV come from the germline V gene (reference sequence). Trimming took off 6 bases at V and 0 bases at J, with 14 bases between the two ends. The CDR3 sequence is 16 residues long. The CDR3 here is CASRHRVGTTNEKLFF. The CDR3 nucleotides are TGTGCCAGCAGACATCGGGTCGGCACAACTAATGAAAAACTGTTTTTT.

This clonotype was observed a handful of times. The V call is TRBV20-1, the J call TRBJ1-6; no clear D gene. Germline CDR1 DFQATT, CDR2 SNEGSKA (reference sequence). The CDR3 runs 13 residues. V gave up 3 bases and J gave up 7 bases, with 10 bases separating them. CDR3 amino acids: CSASGQKNSPLHF. Written as DNA, the CDR3 is TGCAGTGCTAGCGGCCAGAAGAATTCACCCCTCCACTTT.

The sample holds a few counts of this clonotype. The J gene is TRBJ1-1, the V gene TRBV29-1; 9 bases are shared with TRBD1. Germline values: CDR1 SQVTM, CDR2 ANQGSEA. This CDR3 comprises 17 residues. Trimming cost V 3 bases and J 1 base; bases outside gene matches: 12. The CDR3 reads CSVDGTGTGKANTEAFF. As DNA, the CDR3 is TGCAGCGTTGATGGGACAGGGACCGGTAAGGCGAACACTGAAGCTTTCTTT.

This clonotype was seen just once. The chain joins TRBV3-1 to TRBJ1-1; D unclear. CDR1 LGHDT and CDR2 YNNKEL come from the germline V gene (reference sequence). Trimming stripped 1 base from V and 0 bases from J, with 12 bases between. The CDR3 extends over 16 amino acids. CDR3 coding DNA: TGTGCCAGCAGCCAAGTGGGTGACTGGATGAACACTGAAGCTTTCTTT. This codes for CASSQVGDWMNTEAFF. Combining the CDR3 with reference TRBV3-1 and TRBJ1-1 gives the whole variable domain DTAVSQTPKYLVTQMGNDKSIKCEQNLGHDTMYWYKQDSKKFLKIMFSYNNKELIINETVPNRFSPKSPDKAHLNLHINSLELGDSAVYFCASSQVGDWMNTEAFFGQGTRLTVV.

This clonotype was counted a few times. This chain connects TRBV20-1 to TRBJ1-5; no clear D gene. Germline V CDR1 and CDR2: DFQATT, SNEGSKA (reference sequence). V shed 6 bases and J shed 0 bases, with 21 bases lying between them. The CDR3 is 17 residues long. CDR3 bases: TGCAGTGCCCCCTCCGTGGGTGGTCATCATAGCAATCAGCCCCAGCATTTT. Translating it yields CSAPSVGGHHSNQPQHF.

V usage is TRBV11-2 and J usage is TRBJ1-1; a weak D match, TRBD1 (5 bases). The CDR3 covers 19 residues. Trimming cost V 6 bases and J 1 base, with 27 bases left between them. In germline, CDR1 is SGHAT, CDR2 FQNNGV. The CDR3 loop reads CASRWGGIVRPGQNTEAFF. In DNA, the CDR3 is TGTGCCAGCAGATGGGGGGGTATTGTCAGGCCAGGCCAGAACACTGAAGCTTTCTTT.

The DNA of the CDR3 is TGTGCCAGCATTTTATACAGTTACAATGAGCAGTTCTTC. The encoded protein is CASILYSYNEQFF. The chain couples TRBV2 to TRBJ2-1, with D unresolved. Germline V gives CDR1 SNHLY, CDR2 FYNNEI. V gave up 7 bases and J gave up 4 bases, with 11 bases separating them. This CDR3 contains 13 residues. The whole variable domain, remainder taken from reference TRBV2 and TRBJ2-1, is EPEVTQTPSHQVTQMGQEVILRCVPISNHLYFYWYRQILGQKVEFLVSFYNNEISEKSEIFDDQFSVERPDGSNFTLKIRSTKLEDSAMYFCASILYSYNEQFFGPGTRLTVL.

This sequence joins TRBV4-3 and TRBJ2-5, with D hard to call. Trimming took off 0 bases at V and 3 bases at J, with 14 bases between the two ends. The CDR3 extends over 16 amino acids. Germline CDR1 LGHNA, CDR2 YSLEER. The CDR3 nucleotides read TGCGCCAGCAGCCAAGAGCAATTCCAGCCAAAAGAGACCCAGTACTTC. It codes for CASSQEQFQPKETQYF.

The table lists this clonotype with a few counts. This rearrangement joins TRBV24-1 to TRBJ2-3, with D hard to call. Trimming stripped 4 bases from V and 5 bases from J, with 3 bases between. The germline gives CDR1 KGHDR, CDR2 SFDVKD. The CDR3 consists of 11 residues. DNA of the CDR3: TGTGCCACCAGTGAAGGAGATACGCAGTATTTT. Its translation: CATSEGDTQYF.

The gene calls are TRBV29-1 and TRBJ2-7; D is possibly TRBD2 (6 bases). Trimming shortened V by 5 bases and J by 2 bases, and 10 bases separated the two germline ends. Per germline, CDR1 SQVTM and CDR2 ANQGSEA. CDR3 length: 12 residues. The CDR3 bases are TGCAGCGTTATAGCGGTTACCTACGAGCAGTACTTC. This gives the protein CSVIAVTYEQYF.

This clonotype was detected a few times. This chain connects TRBV15 to TRBJ1-5; 8 bases agree with TRBD1. Germline values: CDR1 LNHNV, CDR2 YYDKDF (reference sequence). Unmatched junction bases numbered 6, after V lost 4 bases and J lost 7 bases. CDR3 length: 14 residues. CDR3 sequence reads: CATSTRAGGQPQHF. CDR3 bases: TGTGCCACCAGCACCAGGGCAGGGGGCCAGCCCCAGCATTTT.

This chain links TRBV5-1 with TRBJ2-5; TRBD1 matches at 8 bases. This CDR3 comprises 15 residues. The germline CDR1 and CDR2 sequences are SGHRS and YFSETQ. Trimming cost V 4 bases and J 4 bases; bases outside gene matches: 9. The CDR3 bases are TGCGCCAGCAGCCCCCGGGACAGGTTACCAGAGACCCAGTACTTC. Protein sequence: CASSPRDRLPETQYF.

The V call is TRBV4-3, the J call TRBJ1-2; the D is unclear. There are 13 residues in the CDR3. V gave up 1 base and J gave up 5 bases, with 8 bases separating them. The germline V gene has CDR1 LGHNA and CDR2 YSLEER. CDR3 loop: CASSQVDGYGYTF. As DNA, the CDR3 is TGCGCCAGCAGCCAAGTGGACGGTTATGGCTACACCTTC.

This clonotype showed up many times. J is TRBJ1-5 and V is TRBV12-3 or TRBV12-4, with D maybe TRBD1 (6 bases). The CDR3 runs to 15 residues. Trimming stripped 5 bases from V and 2 bases from J, with 13 bases between. The CDR3 reads CASSLQGRGNQPQHF. In nucleotides, the CDR3 is TGTGCCAGCAGTCTACAGGGTAGAGGCAATCAGCCCCAGCATTTT.

This clonotype has only a few counts. The gene calls are TRBV9 and TRBJ1-1; 7 nucleotides agree with TRBD1. V lost 2 bases to trimming and J lost 1 base; unmatched junction nucleotides: 5. Germline V lookup: CDR1 SGDLS, CDR2 YYNGEE. The CDR3 is made up of 15 amino acids. DNA of the CDR3: TGTGCCAGCAGCGTTACGGGACAGTCGAACACTGAAGCTTTCTTT. This encodes CASSVTGQSNTEAFF.

There are a few counts of this clonotype. V is TRBV28 and J is TRBJ2-7; D is possibly TRBD2 (6 bases). This CDR3 spans 14 amino acids. The ends were cut back, 5 bases at V and 6 bases at J, with 17 bases in the middle. Germline values: CDR1 MDHEN, CDR2 SYDVKM. CDR3: CASSLTPQGGEQYF. The CDR3 DNA sequence: TGTGCCAGCAGTCTCACCCCCCAGGGAGGCGAGCAGTACTTC.

This clonotype was detected a few times. The J gene is TRBJ2-1, the V gene TRBV27; the match to TRBD2 covers 14 bases. Germline CDR1 MNHEY, CDR2 SMNVEV (reference sequence). V was pared by 1 base and J by 4 bases, with 3 bases of the junction left unmatched. This CDR3 contains 17 residues. This chain's CDR3 is CASSLWGTSGRYNEQFF. CDR3 in DNA: TGTGCCAGCAGTTTATGGGGGACTAGCGGGAGATACAATGAGCAGTTCTTC.

This clonotype was observed at least ten times. The chain combines TRBV20-1 with TRBJ2-1; D gene uncertain. Looked up from germline, CDR1 is DFQATT and CDR2 is SNEGSKA (reference sequence). This CDR3 comprises 16 residues. The V end was cut by 1 base, the J end by 4 bases, with 17 bases between. The CDR3 region is CSARVHPGQLYNEQFF. The DNA of the CDR3 is TGCAGTGCTAGAGTCCACCCGGGCCAACTATACAATGAGCAGTTCTTC.

There are a few counts of this clonotype. The chain combines TRBV25-1 with TRBJ2-6; 8 positions agree with TRBD1. J lost 4 bases, V lost 3 bases, and 5 bases had no gene match. Germline V gene data show CDR1 as MGHDK and CDR2 as SYGVNS. The CDR3 is 16 residues long. The CDR3 coding sequence is TGTGCCAGCAGTGATAACAGGGGGGCCGGGGCCAACGTCCTGACTTTC. Residues: CASSDNRGAGANVLTF.